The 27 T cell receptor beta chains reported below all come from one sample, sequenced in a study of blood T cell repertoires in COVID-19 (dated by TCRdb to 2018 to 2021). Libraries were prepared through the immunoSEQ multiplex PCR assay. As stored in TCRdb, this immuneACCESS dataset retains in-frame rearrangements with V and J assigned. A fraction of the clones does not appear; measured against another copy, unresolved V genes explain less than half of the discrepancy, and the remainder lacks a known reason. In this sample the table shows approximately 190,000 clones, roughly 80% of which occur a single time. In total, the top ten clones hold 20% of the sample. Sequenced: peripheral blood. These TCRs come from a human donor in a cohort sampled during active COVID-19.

CDR3 loop: CASSPASGRAGETQYF. As DNA, the CDR3 is TGCGCCAGCAGCCCGGCTAGCGGGAGGGCCGGCGAGACCCAGTACTTC. The chain carries TRBV5-1 and TRBJ2-5; 12 bases map to TRBD2. Germline CDR1 is SGHRS and CDR2 is YFSETQ. This CDR3 has 16 amino acids. Germline trimming cut 4 bases from V and 5 bases from J; bases unmatched to any gene: 9.

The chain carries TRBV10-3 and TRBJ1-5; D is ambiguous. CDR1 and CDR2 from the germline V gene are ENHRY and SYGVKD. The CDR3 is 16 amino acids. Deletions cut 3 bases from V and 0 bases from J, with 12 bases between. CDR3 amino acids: CAISDRGGISNQPQHF. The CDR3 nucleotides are TGTGCCATCAGTGACCGTGGCGGTATTAGCAATCAGCCCCAGCATTTT.

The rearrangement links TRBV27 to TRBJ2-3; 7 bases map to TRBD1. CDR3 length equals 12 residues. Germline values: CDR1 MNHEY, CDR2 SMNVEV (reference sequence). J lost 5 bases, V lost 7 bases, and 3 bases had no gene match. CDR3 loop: CASKYRGDTQYF. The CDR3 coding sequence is TGTGCCAGCAAATACAGGGGAGATACGCAGTATTTT.

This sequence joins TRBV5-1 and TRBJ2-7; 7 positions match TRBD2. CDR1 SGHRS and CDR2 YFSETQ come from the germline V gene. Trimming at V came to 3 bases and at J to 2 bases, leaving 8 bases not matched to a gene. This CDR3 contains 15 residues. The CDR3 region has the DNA TGCGCCAGCAGCTGGGGGTGGCGGGAGCCCTACGAGCAGTACTTC. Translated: CASSWGWREPYEQYF.

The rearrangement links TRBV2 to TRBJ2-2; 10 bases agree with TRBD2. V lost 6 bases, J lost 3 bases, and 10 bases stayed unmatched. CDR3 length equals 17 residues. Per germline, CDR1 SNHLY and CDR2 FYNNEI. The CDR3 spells CASSGSFSGGHTGELFF. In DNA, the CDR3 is TGTGCCAGCAGCGGTAGCTTTAGCGGGGGGCACACCGGGGAGCTGTTTTTT.

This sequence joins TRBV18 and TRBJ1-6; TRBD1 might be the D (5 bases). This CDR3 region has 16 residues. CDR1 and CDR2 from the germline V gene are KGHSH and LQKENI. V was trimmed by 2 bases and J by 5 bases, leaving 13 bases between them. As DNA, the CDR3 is TGTGCCAGCTCACCATCGACAGCGAAAGATAATTCACCCCTCCACTTT. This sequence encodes CASSPSTAKDNSPLHF.

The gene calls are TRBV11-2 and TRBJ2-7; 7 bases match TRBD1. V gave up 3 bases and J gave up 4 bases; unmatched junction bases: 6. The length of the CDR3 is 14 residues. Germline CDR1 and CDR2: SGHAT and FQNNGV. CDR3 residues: CASSFGSRGYEQYV. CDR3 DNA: TGTGCCAGCAGCTTTGGGTCCAGGGGGTACGAGCAGTACGTC.

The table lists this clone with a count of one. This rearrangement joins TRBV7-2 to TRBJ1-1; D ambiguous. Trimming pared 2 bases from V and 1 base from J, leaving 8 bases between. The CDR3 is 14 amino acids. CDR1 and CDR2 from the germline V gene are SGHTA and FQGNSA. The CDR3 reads CASSLSAGNTEAFF. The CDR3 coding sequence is TGTGCCAGCAGCTTAAGTGCGGGGAACACTGAAGCTTTCTTT.

For the CDR3, the DNA is TGCGCCAGCAGTGAGGTGGCGAGACTTGATAACTATGGCTACACCTTC. Translating gives CASSEVARLDNYGYTF. J is TRBJ1-2 and V is TRBV10-2; D gene uncertain. Trimming took off 2 bases at V and 1 base at J, with 14 bases between the two ends. Germline V gene lookup returns CDR1 WSHSY and CDR2 SAAADI. The CDR3 consists of 16 residues.

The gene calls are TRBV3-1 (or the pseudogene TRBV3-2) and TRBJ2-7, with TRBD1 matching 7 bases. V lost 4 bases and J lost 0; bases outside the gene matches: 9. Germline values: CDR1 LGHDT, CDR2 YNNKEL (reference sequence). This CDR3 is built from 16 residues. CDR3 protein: CASSLRGPGLSYEQYF. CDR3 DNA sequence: TGTGCCAGCAGCCTAAGGGGGCCGGGGCTCTCCTACGAGCAGTACTTC.

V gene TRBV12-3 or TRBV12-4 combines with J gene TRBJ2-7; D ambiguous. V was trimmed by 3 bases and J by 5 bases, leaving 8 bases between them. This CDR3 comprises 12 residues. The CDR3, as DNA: TGTGCCAGCAGTTTCGGTCCCAACGAGCAGTACTTC. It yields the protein CASSFGPNEQYF.

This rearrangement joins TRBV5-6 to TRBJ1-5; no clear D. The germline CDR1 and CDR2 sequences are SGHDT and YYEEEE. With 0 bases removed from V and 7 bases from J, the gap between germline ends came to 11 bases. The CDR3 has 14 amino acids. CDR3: CASSLGGFQQPQHF. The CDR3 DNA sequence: TGTGCCAGCAGCTTGGGAGGGTTTCAACAGCCCCAGCATTTT.

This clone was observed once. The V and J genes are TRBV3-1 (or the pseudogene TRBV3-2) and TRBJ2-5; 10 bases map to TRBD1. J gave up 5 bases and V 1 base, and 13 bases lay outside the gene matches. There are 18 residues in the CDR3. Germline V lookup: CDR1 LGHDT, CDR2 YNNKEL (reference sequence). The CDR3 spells CASSQGLSRDRGVETQYF. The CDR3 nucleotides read TGTGCCAGCAGCCAAGGCTTGTCCCGGGACAGGGGAGTCGAGACCCAGTACTTC.

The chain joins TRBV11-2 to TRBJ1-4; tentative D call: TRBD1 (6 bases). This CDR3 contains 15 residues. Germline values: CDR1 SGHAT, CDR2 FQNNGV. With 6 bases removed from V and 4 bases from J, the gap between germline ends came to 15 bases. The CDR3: CASSKETGYNEKLFF. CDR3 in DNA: TGTGCCAGCAGTAAAGAGACAGGCTATAATGAAAAACTGTTTTTT.

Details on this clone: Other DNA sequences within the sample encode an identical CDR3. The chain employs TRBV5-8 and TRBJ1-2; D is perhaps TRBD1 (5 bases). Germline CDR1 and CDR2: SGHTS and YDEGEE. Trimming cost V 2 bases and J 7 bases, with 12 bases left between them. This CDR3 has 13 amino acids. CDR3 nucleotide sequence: TGTGCCAGCAGCTTCGAACAGGATTTTGGCTACACCTTC. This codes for CASSFEQDFGYTF.

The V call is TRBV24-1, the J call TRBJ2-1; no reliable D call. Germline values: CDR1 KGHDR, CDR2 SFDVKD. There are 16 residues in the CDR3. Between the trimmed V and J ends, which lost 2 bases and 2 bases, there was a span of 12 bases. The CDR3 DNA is TGTGCCACCAGTGATTCAACTTCAGAGGCCTACAATGAGCAGTTCTTC. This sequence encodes CATSDSTSEAYNEQFF.

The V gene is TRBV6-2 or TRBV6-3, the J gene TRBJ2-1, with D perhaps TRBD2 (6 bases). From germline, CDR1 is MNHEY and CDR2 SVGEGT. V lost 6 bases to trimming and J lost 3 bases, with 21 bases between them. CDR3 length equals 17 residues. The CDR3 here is CASSRGETPRLYNEQFF. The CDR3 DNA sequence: TGTGCCAGCAGCCGCGGGGAGACTCCGAGGCTCTACAATGAGCAGTTCTTC.

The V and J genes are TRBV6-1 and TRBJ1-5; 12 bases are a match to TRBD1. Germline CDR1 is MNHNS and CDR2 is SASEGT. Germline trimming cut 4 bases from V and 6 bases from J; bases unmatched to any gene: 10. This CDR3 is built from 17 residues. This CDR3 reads CASSGRGTGGRGQPQHF. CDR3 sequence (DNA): TGTGCCAGCAGTGGTCGCGGGACAGGGGGCAGGGGTCAGCCCCAGCATTTT.

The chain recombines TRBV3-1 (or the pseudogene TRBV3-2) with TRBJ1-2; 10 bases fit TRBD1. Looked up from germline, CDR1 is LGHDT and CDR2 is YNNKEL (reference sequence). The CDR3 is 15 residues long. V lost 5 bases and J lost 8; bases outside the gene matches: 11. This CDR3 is CASSSRDRGLGGYTF. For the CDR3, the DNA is TGTGCCAGCAGCTCCCGGGACAGGGGTTTGGGAGGCTACACCTTC.

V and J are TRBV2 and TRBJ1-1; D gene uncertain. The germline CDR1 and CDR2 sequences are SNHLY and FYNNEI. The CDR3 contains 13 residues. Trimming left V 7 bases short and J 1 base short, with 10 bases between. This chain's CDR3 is CASTSEGNTEAFF. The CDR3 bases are TGTGCCAGCACGTCGGAGGGGAACACTGAAGCTTTCTTT.

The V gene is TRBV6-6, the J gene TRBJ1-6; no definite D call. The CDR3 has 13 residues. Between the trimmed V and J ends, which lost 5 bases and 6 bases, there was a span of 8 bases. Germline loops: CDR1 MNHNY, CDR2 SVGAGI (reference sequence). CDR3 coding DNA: TGTGCCAGCAGTGGAAGCGTTAATTCACCCCTCCACTTT. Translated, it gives CASSGSVNSPLHF.

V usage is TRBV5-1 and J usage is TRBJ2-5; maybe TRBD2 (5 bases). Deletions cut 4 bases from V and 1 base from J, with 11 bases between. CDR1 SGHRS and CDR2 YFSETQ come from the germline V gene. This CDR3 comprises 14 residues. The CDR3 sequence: CASSGGPSQETQYF. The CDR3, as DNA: TGCGCCAGCAGCGGAGGACCCAGCCAAGAGACCCAGTACTTC. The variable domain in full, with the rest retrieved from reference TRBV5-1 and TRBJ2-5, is KAGVTQTPRYLIKTRGQQVTLSCSPISGHRSVSWYQQTPGQGLQFLFEYFSETQRNKGNFPGRFSGRQFSNSRSEMNVSTLELGDSALYLCASSGGPSQETQYFGPGTRLLVL.

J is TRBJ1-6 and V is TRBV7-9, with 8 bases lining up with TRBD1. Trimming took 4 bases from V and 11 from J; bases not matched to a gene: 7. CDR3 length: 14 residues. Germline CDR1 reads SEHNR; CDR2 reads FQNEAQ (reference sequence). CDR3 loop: CASSSTGTGAPLHF. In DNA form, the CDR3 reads TGTGCCAGCAGCTCAACCGGGACAGGAGCACCCCTCCACTTT.

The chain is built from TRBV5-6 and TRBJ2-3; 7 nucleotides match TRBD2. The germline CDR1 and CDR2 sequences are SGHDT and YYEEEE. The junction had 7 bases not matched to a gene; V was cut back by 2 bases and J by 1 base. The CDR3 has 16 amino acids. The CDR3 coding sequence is TGTGCCAGCAGCTTCTCGGCTAGCGGCCGCACAGATACGCAGTATTTT. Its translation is CASSFSASGRTDTQYF. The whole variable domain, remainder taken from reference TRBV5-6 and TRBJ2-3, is DAGVTQSPTHLIKTRGQQVTLRCSPKSGHDTVSWYQQALGQGPQFIFQYYEEEERQRGNFPDRFSGHQFPNYSSELNVNALLLGDSALYLCASSFSASGRTDTQYFGPGTRLTVL.

CDR3 bases: TGTGCCAGAAGCACCGGGACAGGGGATCGGCGGTCCTACAATGAGCAGTTCTTC. Amino acids: CARSTGTGDRRSYNEQFF. The V call is TRBV5-3, the J call TRBJ2-1, with TRBD1 matching 10 bases. Being an ORF, TRBV5-3 has a function that is uncertain. The CDR3 has 18 amino acids. V lost 4 bases, J lost 1 base, and 11 bases stayed unmatched.

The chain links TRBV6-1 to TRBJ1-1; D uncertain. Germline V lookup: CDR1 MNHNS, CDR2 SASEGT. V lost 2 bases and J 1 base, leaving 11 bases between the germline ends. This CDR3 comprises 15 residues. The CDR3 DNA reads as TGTGCCAGCAGTGAATTCGCCGGAGAGAACACTGAAGCTTTCTTT. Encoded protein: CASSEFAGENTEAFF.

This chain's CDR3 is CASSDRTDNQPQHF. The CDR3, as DNA: TGTGCCAGCAGTGACCGGACAGATAATCAGCCCCAGCATTTT. The chain joins TRBV6-6 to TRBJ1-5, with D possibly TRBD1 on 6 matching bases. Trimming pared 5 bases from V and 4 bases from J, leaving 12 bases between. Germline V gene sequence: CDR1 MNHNY, CDR2 SVGAGI (reference sequence). This CDR3 contains 14 residues.